These 20 T cell receptor beta chains were all obtained from the same sample, sequenced in a study of molecular identifiers for immune sequencing clone quantification. TCRdb re-analysed the PCR reads in MiXCR, keeping a single row per CDR3 protein. The data contain approximately 590,000 distinct CDR3 sequences, less than 30% of them singletons. Sequenced: naive CD8+ T cells from blood, with Jurkat cell RNA spiked in. Indicated subset: FACS-sorted CD8+CD4-CCR7+CD45RA+ naive T cells. The receptors come from a human donor in good health. Some libraries in this study had Jurkat cell RNA spiked in.

This clonotype was recorded a few times. The rearrangement joins TRBV6-6 to TRBJ2-4; D possibly corresponds to TRBD1 (6 bases). Germline V gene sequence: CDR1 MNHNY, CDR2 SVGAGI (reference sequence). V lost 4 bases and J lost 5, with 18 bases in between. The CDR3 totals 16 residues. The CDR3 is CASSFLPGESENIQYF. The CDR3 nucleotides read TGTGCCAGCAGTTTTTTACCAGGGGAGTCGGAAAACATTCAGTACTTC.

This chain uses TRBV7-9 with TRBJ1-1, with D unclear. The germline V gene encodes CDR1 SEHNR and CDR2 FQNEAQ (reference sequence). Trimming stripped 0 bases from V and 7 bases from J, with 18 bases between. CDR3 size: 16 residues. CDR3 sequence: CASSLALPTPAGEAFF. CDR3 coding DNA: TGTGCCAGCAGCTTAGCGCTTCCTACCCCAGCGGGTGAAGCTTTCTTT.

This clonotype was recorded many times. V gene TRBV29-1 combines with J gene TRBJ1-5; 8 positions match TRBD1. The CDR3 has 14 residues. CDR1 is SQVTM, CDR2 ANQGSEA, per germline. With V trimmed by 6 bases and J by 0 bases, 4 bases remained unmatched. In nucleotides, the CDR3 is TGCAGCGTGATACAGGGGGATAGCAATCAGCCCCAGCATTTT. Its translation: CSVIQGDSNQPQHF.

This clonotype was counted a few times. The chain uses TRBV7-9 and TRBJ1-2; D remains ambiguous. The CDR3 has 11 residues. Germline V gene sequence: CDR1 SEHNR, CDR2 FQNEAQ (reference sequence). V gave up 5 bases and J gave up 6 bases, with 7 bases separating them. In DNA form, the CDR3 reads TGTGCCAGCAGCCGTACTGATGGCTACACCTTC. Its translation: CASSRTDGYTF.

This clonotype has a handful of counts. The J gene is TRBJ1-6, the V gene TRBV6-6; perhaps TRBD1 as D (5 bases). This CDR3 is 14 amino acids long. CDR1 and CDR2 (germline): MNHNY, SVGAGI (reference sequence). V dropped 7 bases and J dropped 9 bases, with 16 bases sitting between them. CDR3 protein: CASKERQYLSPLHF. The CDR3 DNA reads TGTGCCAGCAAGGAAAGACAGTACCTTTCACCCCTCCACTTT.

This clonotype has a handful of counts. The J gene is TRBJ2-2, the V gene TRBV19, with D tentatively TRBD2 (6 bases). Deletions cut 10 bases from V and 5 bases from J, with 20 bases between. This CDR3 comprises 15 residues. CDR1 LNHDA and CDR2 SQIVND come from the germline V gene (reference sequence). CDR3 sequence: CATLSGFGRTGELFF. DNA for the CDR3: TGTGCCACCCTTTCGGGGTTTGGGAGGACCGGGGAGCTGTTTTTT.

The rearrangement joins TRBV29-1 to TRBJ2-7; D is unresolved. The CDR3 loop spans 15 amino acids. Trimming stripped 6 bases from V and 3 bases from J, with 21 bases between. Germline values: CDR1 SQVTM, CDR2 ANQGSEA. The CDR3 DNA follows: TGCAGCGTCCTTCCTGGTCACCCAAAAGTCTACGAGCAGTACTTC. Translated, it gives CSVLPGHPKVYEQYF.

The V call is TRBV19, the J call TRBJ2-7; TRBD2 might be the D (5 bases). CDR3 length equals 13 residues. V was clipped by 3 bases and J by 3 bases, with 9 bases between them. Per germline, CDR1 LNHDA and CDR2 SQIVND (reference sequence). CDR3 in DNA: TGTGCCAGTAGTATTTCGGGATTCTACGAGCAGTACTTC. As protein: CASSISGFYEQYF. Looking up the rest from reference TRBV19 and TRBJ2-7 gives the full variable domain: DGGITQSPKYLFRKEGQNVTLSCEQNLNHDAMYWYRQDPGQGLRLIYYSQIVNDFQKGDIAEGYSVSREKKESFPLTVTSAQKNPTAFYLCASSISGFYEQYFGPGTRLTVT.

The chain uses TRBV4-1 and TRBJ2-1; 7 nucleotides line up with TRBD2. V gave up 0 bases and J gave up 8 bases; unmatched junction bases: 13. CDR3 length equals 17 residues. CDR1 and CDR2 from the germline V gene are MGHRA and YSYEKL. This chain's CDR3 is CASSQEVGGNLKDEQFF. CDR3 in DNA: TGCGCCAGCAGCCAAGAGGTGGGGGGGAACCTCAAGGATGAGCAGTTCTTC.

The chain recombines TRBV19 with TRBJ1-6, with 10 bases identical to TRBD1. Germline loops: CDR1 LNHDA, CDR2 SQIVND (reference sequence). J gave up 9 bases and V 4 bases, and 6 bases lay outside the gene matches. The CDR3 runs 15 residues. CDR3 sequence reads: CASSNPGTGASPLHF. The DNA of the CDR3 is TGTGCCAGTAGTAACCCCGGGACAGGGGCTTCACCCCTCCACTTT.

To note about this clonotype: This sequence may be a read error, since a much larger clone differs from it by one base. The V gene is TRBV7-9, the J gene TRBJ1-5; TRBD1 matches at 7 bases. Germline V gene sequence: CDR1 SEHNR, CDR2 FQNEAQ (reference sequence). The CDR3 consists of 16 residues. CDR3 sequence (DNA): TGTGCCAGCAGCTTGTCCGGGACAGTTACCAATCCGCCCCAGCATTTT. Its protein product is CASSLSGTVTNPPQHF.

V gene TRBV6-6 combines with J gene TRBJ2-7, with D perhaps matching TRBD1 (6 bases). V lost 2 bases and J lost 2, with 13 bases in between. Germline assignment: CDR1 MNHNY and CDR2 SVGAGI (reference sequence). This CDR3 has 15 residues. The CDR3 sequence: CASSYPDRTTYEQYF. The DNA of the CDR3 is TGTGCCAGCAGTTACCCTGACAGGACCACCTACGAGCAGTACTTC.

This clonotype was picked up a small number of times. CDR3 amino acids: CASSPGPREDTQYF. The CDR3 DNA follows: TGCGCCAGCAGCCCCGGGCCCCGGGAAGATACGCAGTATTTT. The rearrangement links TRBV4-1 to TRBJ2-3, with D possibly being TRBD2 (5 bases). The CDR3 loop spans 14 amino acids. Germline assignment: CDR1 MGHRA and CDR2 YSYEKL. Trimming took off 4 bases at V and 5 bases at J, with 13 bases between the two ends.

The V call is TRBV20-1, the J call TRBJ1-3; 8 positions agree with TRBD1. Germline V gene data show CDR1 as DFQATT and CDR2 as SNEGSKA (reference sequence). This CDR3 is built from 13 residues. Germline trimming cut 5 bases from V and 0 bases from J; bases unmatched to any gene: 0. The CDR3: CSAQGASGNTIYF. DNA of the CDR3: TGCAGTGCTCAGGGGGCCTCTGGAAACACCATATATTTT.

On this clonotype itself: The junction departs from germline at one end; a sequencing error may be responsible. This chain uses TRBV9 with TRBJ2-7, with TRBD2 matching 10 bases. Germline values: CDR1 SGDLS, CDR2 YYNGEE. The CDR3 extends over 15 amino acids. CDR3 nucleotides: TGTGCCAGCAGCGAAAGCGGGAGGGCCTCCGACGAGCAGTACTTC. Translated: CASSESGRASDEQYF.

The gene calls are TRBV19 and TRBJ2-7, with 9 bases that match TRBD1. This CDR3 comprises 15 residues. With 1 base clipped from V and 1 base from J, the junction kept 2 bases outside the gene matches. CDR1 and CDR2 (germline): LNHDA, SQIVND (reference sequence). The CDR3 protein is CASSIAGTGSYEQYF. In DNA form, the CDR3 reads TGTGCCAGTAGTATAGCGGGGACAGGGTCCTACGAGCAGTACTTC.

This clonotype was counted between two and nine times. The CDR3: CATNGDSSTDTQYF. The CDR3 DNA reads as TGTGCCACCAATGGGGACAGTAGCACAGATACGCAGTATTTT. V is TRBV24-1 and J is TRBJ2-3; TRBD1 aligns across 7 bases. The V gene's germline CDR1 is KGHDR and CDR2 SFDVKD. This CDR3 region has 14 residues. V lost 8 bases to trimming and J lost 0 bases; unmatched junction nucleotides: 4.

This clonotype has a handful of counts. The chain carries TRBV18 and TRBJ2-7; D gene unclear. CDR3 size: 15 residues. The V gene's germline CDR1 is KGHSH and CDR2 LQKENI. V gave up 2 bases and J gave up 2 bases, with 13 bases separating them. Here the CDR3 reads CASSPEAGAPYEQYF. The CDR3 DNA follows: TGTGCCAGCTCACCAGAGGCAGGAGCCCCCTACGAGCAGTACTTC.

The CDR3 DNA reads as TGTGCCTGGATTTCGCGGGACGGATTCTACAATGAGCAGTTCTTC. It yields the protein CAWISRDGFYNEQFF. The chain recombines TRBV30 with TRBJ2-1; maybe TRBD2 (6 bases). V shed 4 bases and J shed 3 bases, with 16 bases lying between them. Germline CDR1 reads GTSNPN; CDR2 reads SVGIG (reference sequence). The CDR3 consists of 15 residues.

Comments on this clonotype: This may be a read error: a much more frequent sequence differs by one nucleotide. The rearrangement joins TRBV7-9 to TRBJ1-5; 7 nucleotides align to TRBD1. This CDR3 is built from 15 residues. Germline CDR1 SEHNR, CDR2 FQNEAQ (reference sequence). CDR3 nucleotides: TGTGACAGCAGCTCCGACAGGGCCCTGAATCAGCCCCAGCATTTT. Translating it yields CDSSSDRALNQPQHF.